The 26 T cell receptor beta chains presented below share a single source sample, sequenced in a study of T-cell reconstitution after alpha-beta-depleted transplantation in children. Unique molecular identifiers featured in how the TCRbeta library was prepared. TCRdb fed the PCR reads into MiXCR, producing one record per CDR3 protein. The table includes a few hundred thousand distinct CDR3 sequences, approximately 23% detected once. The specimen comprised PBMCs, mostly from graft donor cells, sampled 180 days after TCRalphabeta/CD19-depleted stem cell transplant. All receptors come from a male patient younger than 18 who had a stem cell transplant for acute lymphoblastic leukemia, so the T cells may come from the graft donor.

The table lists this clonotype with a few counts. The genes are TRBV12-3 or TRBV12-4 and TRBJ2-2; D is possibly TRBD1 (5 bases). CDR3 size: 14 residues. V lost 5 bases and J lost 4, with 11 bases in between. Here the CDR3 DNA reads TGTGCCAGCAGTCCCCTCGACAGCACCGGGGAGCTGTTTTTT. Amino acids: CASSPLDSTGELFF.

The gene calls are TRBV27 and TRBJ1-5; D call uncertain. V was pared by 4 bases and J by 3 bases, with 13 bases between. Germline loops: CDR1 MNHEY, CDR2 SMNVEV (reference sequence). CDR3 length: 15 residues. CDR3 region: CASSSAGNFNQPQHF. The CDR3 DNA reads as TGTGCCAGCAGTTCGGCGGGGAACTTCAATCAGCCCCAGCATTTT.

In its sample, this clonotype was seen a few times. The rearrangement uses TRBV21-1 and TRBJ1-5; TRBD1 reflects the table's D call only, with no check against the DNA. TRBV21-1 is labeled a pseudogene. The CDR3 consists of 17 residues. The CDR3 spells CARQAPTLEEGVQPQHF. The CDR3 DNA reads TGTGCCCGGCAGGCACCTACCCTCGAAGAAGGGGTTCAGCCCCAGCATTTT.

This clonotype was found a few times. The CDR3 region has the DNA TGCAGCGCGACCACGGGACAGGGGATTGAAGATACGCAGTATTTT. Its protein is CSATTGQGIEDTQYF. V and J are TRBV29-1 and TRBJ2-3; 10 bases line up with TRBD1. Unmatched junction bases numbered 12, after V lost 7 bases and J lost 5 bases. The CDR3 loop spans 15 amino acids. Germline V gene sequence: CDR1 SQVTM, CDR2 ANQGSEA.

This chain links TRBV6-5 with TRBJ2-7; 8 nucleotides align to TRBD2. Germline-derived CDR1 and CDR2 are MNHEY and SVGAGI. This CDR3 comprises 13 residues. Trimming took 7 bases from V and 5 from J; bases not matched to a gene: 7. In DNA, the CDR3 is TGTGCCAGCAAGTTACCCGGGGGGGACGAGCAGTACTTC. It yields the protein CASKLPGGDEQYF.

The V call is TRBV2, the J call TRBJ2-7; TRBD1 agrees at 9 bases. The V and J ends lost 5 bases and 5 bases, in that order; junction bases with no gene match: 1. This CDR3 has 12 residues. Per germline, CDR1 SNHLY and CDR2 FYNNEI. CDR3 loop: CASSRTGDEQYF. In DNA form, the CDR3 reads TGTGCCAGCAGTAGGACAGGGGACGAGCAGTACTTC.

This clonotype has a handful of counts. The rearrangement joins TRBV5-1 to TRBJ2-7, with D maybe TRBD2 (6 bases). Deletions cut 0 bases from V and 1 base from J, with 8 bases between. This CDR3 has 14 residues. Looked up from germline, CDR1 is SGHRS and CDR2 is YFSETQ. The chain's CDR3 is CASSLVLASYEQYF. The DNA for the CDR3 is TGCGCCAGCAGCTTGGTTCTAGCGTCCTACGAGCAGTACTTC.

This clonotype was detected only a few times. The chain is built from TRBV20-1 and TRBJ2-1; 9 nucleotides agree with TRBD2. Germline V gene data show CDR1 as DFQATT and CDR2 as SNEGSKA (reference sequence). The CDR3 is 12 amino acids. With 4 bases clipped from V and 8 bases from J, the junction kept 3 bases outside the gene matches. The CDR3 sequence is CSATGLAYEQFF. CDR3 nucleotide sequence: TGCAGTGCTACGGGACTAGCCTATGAGCAGTTCTTC.

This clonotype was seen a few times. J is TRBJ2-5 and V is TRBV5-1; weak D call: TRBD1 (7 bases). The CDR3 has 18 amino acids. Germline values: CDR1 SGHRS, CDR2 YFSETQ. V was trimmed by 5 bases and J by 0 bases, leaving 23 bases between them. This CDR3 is CASREIGQGDSYQETQYF. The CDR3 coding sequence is TGCGCCAGCAGGGAAATAGGTCAGGGGGACTCGTACCAAGAGACCCAGTACTTC.

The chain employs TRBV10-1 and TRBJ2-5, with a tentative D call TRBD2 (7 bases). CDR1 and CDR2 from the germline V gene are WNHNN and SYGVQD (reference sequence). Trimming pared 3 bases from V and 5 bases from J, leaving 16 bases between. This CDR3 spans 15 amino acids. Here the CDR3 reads CASSDGGGSGETQYF. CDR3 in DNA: TGCGCCAGCAGTGACGGGGGCGGGAGTGGCGAGACCCAGTACTTC.

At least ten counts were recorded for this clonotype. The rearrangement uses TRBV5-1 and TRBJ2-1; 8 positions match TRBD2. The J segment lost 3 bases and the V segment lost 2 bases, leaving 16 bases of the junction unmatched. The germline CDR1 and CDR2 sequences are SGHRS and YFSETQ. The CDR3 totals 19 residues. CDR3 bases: TGCGCCAGCAGCTTCCGAAGCGGGAGCTTACTTCTCGGCTACAATGAGCAGTTCTTC. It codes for CASSFRSGSLLLGYNEQFF.

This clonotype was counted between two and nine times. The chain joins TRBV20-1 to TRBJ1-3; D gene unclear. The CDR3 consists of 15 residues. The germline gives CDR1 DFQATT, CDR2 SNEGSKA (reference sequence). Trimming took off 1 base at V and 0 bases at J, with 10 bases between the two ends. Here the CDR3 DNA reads TGCAGTGCTAGAGCCCTACAGCTCTCTGGAAACACCATATATTTT. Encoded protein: CSARALQLSGNTIYF.

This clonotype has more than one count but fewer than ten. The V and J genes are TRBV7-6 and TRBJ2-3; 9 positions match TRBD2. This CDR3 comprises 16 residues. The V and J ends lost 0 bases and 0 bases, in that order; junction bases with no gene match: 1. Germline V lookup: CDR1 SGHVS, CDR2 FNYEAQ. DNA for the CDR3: TGTGCCAGCAGCTTAGCGGGACTAGCCAGCACAGATACGCAGTATTTT. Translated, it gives CASSLAGLASTDTQYF.

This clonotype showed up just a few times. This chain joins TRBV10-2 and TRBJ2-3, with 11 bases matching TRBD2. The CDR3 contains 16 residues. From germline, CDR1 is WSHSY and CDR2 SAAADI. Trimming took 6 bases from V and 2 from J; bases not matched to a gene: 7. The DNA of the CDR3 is TGCGCCAGCAGACCCGGGACTAGCGGTTACACAGATACGCAGTATTTT. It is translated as CASRPGTSGYTDTQYF.

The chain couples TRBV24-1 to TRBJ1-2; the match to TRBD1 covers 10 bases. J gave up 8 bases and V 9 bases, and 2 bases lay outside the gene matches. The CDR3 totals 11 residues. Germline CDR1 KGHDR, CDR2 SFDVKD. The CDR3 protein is CATGTGDGYTF. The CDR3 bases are TGTGCCACCGGGACAGGGGACGGCTACACCTTC.

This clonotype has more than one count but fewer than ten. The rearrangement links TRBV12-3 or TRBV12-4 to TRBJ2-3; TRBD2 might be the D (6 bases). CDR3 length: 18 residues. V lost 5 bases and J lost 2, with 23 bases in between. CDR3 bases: TGTGCCAGCAGTATGACTAGTCTGGGCCCCATCCACACAGATACGCAGTATTTT. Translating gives CASSMTSLGPIHTDTQYF.

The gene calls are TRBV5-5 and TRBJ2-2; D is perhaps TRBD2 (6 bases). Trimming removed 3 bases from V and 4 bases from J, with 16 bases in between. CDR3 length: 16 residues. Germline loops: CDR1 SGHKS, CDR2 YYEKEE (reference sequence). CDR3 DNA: TGTGCCAGCAGCTGGCGCACGGGGGTCGGCACCGGGGAGCTGTTTTTT. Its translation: CASSWRTGVGTGELFF. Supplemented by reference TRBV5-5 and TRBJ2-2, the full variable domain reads DAGVTQSPTHLIKTRGQQVTLRCSPISGHKSVSWYQQVLGQGPQFIFQYYEKEERGRGNFPDRFSARQFPNYSSELNVNALLLGDSALYLCASSWRTGVGTGELFFGEGSRLTVL.

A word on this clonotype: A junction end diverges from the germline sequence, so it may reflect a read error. CDR3 in amino acids: CASSLQGGSHNEQFF. The CDR3 bases are TGTGCCAGCAGCTTACAGGGTGGCTCCCACAATGAGCAGTTCTTC. The chain carries TRBV7-9 and TRBJ2-1; TRBD1 might be the D (5 bases). There are 15 residues in the CDR3. Germline V lookup: CDR1 SEHNR, CDR2 FQNEAQ (reference sequence).

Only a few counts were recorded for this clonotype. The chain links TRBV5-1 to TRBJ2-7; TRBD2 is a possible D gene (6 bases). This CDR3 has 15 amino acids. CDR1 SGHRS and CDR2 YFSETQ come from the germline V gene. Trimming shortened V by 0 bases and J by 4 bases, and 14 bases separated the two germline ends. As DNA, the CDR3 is TGCGCCAGCAGCTTGGGACCGGGAGTGCTTTACGAGCAGTACTTC. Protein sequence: CASSLGPGVLYEQYF.

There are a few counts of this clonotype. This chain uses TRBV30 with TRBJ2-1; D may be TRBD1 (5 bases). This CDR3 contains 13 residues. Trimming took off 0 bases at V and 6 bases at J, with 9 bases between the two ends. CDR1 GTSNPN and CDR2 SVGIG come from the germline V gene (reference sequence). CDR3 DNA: TGTGCCTGGAGTGTACGCAGGGCCAATGAGCAGTTCTTC. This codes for CAWSVRRANEQFF.

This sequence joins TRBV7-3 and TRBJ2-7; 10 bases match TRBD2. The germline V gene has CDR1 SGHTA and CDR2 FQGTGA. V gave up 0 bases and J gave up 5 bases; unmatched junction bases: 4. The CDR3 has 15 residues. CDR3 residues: CASSLTAGGPNEQYF. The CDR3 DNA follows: TGTGCCAGCAGCTTAACAGCGGGAGGGCCGAACGAGCAGTACTTC.

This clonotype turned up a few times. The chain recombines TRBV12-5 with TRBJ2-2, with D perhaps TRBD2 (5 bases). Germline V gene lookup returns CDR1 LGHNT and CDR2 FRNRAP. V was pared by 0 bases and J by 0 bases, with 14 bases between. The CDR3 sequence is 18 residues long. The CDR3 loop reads CASGLVLGRSANTGELFF. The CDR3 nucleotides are TGTGCTAGTGGTTTGGTACTGGGGAGATCCGCGAACACCGGGGAGCTGTTTTTT.

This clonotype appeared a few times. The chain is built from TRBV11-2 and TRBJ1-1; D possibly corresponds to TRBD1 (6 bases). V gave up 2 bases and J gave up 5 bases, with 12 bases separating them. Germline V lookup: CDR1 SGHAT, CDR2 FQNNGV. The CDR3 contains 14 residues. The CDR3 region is CASSLRYRGTEAFF. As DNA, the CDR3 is TGTGCCAGCAGCTTACGGTATAGGGGGACTGAAGCTTTCTTT.

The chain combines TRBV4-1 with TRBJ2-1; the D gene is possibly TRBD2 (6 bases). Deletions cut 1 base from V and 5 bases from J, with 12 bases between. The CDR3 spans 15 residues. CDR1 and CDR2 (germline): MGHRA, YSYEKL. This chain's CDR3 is CASSQVGSSHNEQFF. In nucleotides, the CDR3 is TGCGCCAGCAGCCAAGTCGGGAGTTCCCACAATGAGCAGTTCTTC.

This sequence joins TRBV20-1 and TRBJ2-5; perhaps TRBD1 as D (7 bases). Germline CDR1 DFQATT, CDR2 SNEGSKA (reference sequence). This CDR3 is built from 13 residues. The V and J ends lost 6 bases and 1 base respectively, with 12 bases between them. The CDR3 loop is CSAGGQIQETQYF. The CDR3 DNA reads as TGCAGTGCCGGGGGACAGATCCAAGAGACCCAGTACTTC.

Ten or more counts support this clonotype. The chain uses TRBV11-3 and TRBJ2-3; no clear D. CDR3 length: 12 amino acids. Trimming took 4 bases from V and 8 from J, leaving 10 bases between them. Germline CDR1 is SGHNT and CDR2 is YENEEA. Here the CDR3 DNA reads TGTGCCAGCAGCTCCCTGTCAGCTACGCAGTATTTT. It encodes CASSSLSATQYF. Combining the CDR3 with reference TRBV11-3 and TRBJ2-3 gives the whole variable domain EAGVVQSPRYKIIEKKQPVAFWCNPISGHNTLYWYLQNLGQGPELLIRYENEEAVDDSQLPKDRFSAERLKGVDSTLKIQPAELGDSAVYLCASSSLSATQYFGPGTRLTVL.